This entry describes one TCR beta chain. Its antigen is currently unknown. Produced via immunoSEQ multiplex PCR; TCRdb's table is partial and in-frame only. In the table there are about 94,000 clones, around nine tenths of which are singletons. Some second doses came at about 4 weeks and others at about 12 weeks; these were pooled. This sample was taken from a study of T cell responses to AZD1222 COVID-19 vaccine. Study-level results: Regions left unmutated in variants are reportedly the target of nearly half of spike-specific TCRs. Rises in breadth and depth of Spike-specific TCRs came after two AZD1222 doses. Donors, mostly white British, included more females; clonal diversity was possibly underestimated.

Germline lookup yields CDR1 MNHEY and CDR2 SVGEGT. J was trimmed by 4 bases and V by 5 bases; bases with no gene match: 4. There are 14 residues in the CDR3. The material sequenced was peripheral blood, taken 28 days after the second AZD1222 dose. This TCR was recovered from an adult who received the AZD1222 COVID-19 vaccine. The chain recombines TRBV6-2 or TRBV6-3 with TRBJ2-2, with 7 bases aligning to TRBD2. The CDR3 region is CASSPGTTTGELFF. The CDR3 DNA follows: TGTGCCAGCAGTCCCGGGACTACCACCGGGGAGCTGTTTTTT.